This TCR beta chain was sequenced during a study of T-cell reconstitution after alpha-beta-depleted transplantation in children. During its preparation, the TCRbeta library received unique molecular identifiers. TCRdb re-called the PCR reads through MiXCR, storing one row per CDR3 protein. Of 70,000 to 95,000 distinct CDR3 sequences in the sample, about 14% are singletons; the top ten hold 15% to 20%. Study-wide points: Reportedly, only several hundred clones from non-depleted graft cells drove alpha-beta T-cell counts at about two months.

In regard to this clonotype: The antigen is unknown.

The sequenced sample was PBMCs, mostly from graft donor cells, obtained 180 days after TCRalphabeta/CD19-depleted stem cell transplant. This TCR came from a male patient between 2 and 15 years old who had a stem cell transplant for acute lymphoblastic leukemia, so the T cells may come from the graft donor.

The CDR3 coding sequence is TGCGCCAGCAGCTTGGACTCCCCGGCAGGGAATATGAATTCACCCCTCCACTTT. This encodes CASSLDSPAGNMNSPLHF. V usage is TRBV5-1 and J usage is TRBJ1-6, with D possibly matching TRBD1 (5 bases). Trimming left V 0 bases short and J 7 bases short, with 20 bases between. Germline V gene lookup returns CDR1 SGHRS and CDR2 YFSETQ. The CDR3 has 18 amino acids.